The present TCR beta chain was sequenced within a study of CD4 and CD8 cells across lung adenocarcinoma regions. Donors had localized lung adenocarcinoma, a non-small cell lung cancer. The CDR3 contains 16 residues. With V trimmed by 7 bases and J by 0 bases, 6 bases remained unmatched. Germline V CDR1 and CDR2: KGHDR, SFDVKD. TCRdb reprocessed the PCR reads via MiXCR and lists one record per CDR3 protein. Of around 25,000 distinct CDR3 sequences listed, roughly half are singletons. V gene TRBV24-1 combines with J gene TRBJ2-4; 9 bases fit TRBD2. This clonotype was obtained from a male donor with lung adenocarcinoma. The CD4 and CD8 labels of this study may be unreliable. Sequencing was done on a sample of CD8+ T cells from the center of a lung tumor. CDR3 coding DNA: TGTGCCACCAGCGGGACTAGCTGGTTAGCCAAAAACATTCAGTACTTC. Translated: CATSGTSWLAKNIQYF.